Below, 6 T cell receptor beta chains from the same sample are listed, as sequenced in a study of T-cell reconstitution after alpha-beta-depleted transplantation in children. The TCRbeta library was prepared with unique molecular identifiers. TCRdb called the PCR reads again in MiXCR, with one record for every CDR3 protein. This table holds some 140,000 distinct CDR3 sequences, about 9.5% found once. Sequencing used PBMCs, mostly from graft donor cells, obtained 180 days after TCRalphabeta/CD19-depleted stem cell transplant. The receptors shown here come from a girl in the first two years of life who had a stem cell transplant for combined immunodeficiency, so the T cells may come from the graft donor.

The chain couples TRBV19 to TRBJ2-5; 8 nucleotides line up with TRBD2. J lost 4 bases, V lost 6 bases, and 7 bases had no gene match. Germline V gene lookup returns CDR1 LNHDA and CDR2 SQIVND (reference sequence). The CDR3 length is 14 residues. The CDR3 protein is CASRGSGKRETQYF. The CDR3 coding sequence is TGTGCCAGTAGGGGTAGCGGGAAGCGAGAGACCCAGTACTTC.

This sequence joins TRBV12-3 or TRBV12-4 and TRBJ2-7; TRBD1 matches at 7 bases. Germline trimming cut 4 bases from V and 5 bases from J; bases unmatched to any gene: 11. This CDR3 spans 15 amino acids. The CDR3 protein is CASSSTDRPAHEQYF. The CDR3 DNA reads TGTGCCAGCAGTTCCACGGACAGGCCCGCGCACGAGCAGTACTTC.

This clonotype was seen a handful of times. The chain uses TRBV5-1 and TRBJ2-3; 16 bases line up with TRBD2. The length of the CDR3 is 18 residues. Germline values: CDR1 SGHRS, CDR2 YFSETQ. V dropped 3 bases and J dropped 2; count of bases not matched to a gene: 6. The CDR3 loop reads CASSSPGLAGGVTDTQYF. Here the CDR3 DNA reads TGCGCCAGCAGCTCCCCGGGACTAGCGGGAGGGGTCACAGATACGCAGTATTTT.

This clonotype was picked up a small number of times. The rearrangement joins TRBV20-1 to TRBJ1-1; D unclear. The CDR3 consists of 13 residues. Germline CDR1 reads DFQATT; CDR2 reads SNEGSKA (reference sequence). Trimming took off 5 bases at V and 10 bases at J, with 20 bases between the two ends. DNA of the CDR3: TGCAGTGCTGGCTCGGACGGCGCCCGTGGAGCTTTCTTT. It is translated as CSAGSDGARGAFF.

This clonotype was seen many times. The chain is built from TRBV27 and TRBJ1-1; D unresolved. Germline-derived CDR1 and CDR2 are MNHEY and SMNVEV (reference sequence). V gave up 5 bases and J gave up 6 bases, with 19 bases separating them. This CDR3 contains 15 residues. The CDR3: CASSPLGLSRPEAFF. The CDR3 nucleotides are TGTGCCAGCAGTCCCCTTGGTCTTTCCCGACCTGAAGCTTTCTTT.

The chain combines TRBV29-1 with TRBJ2-3; 9 bases align to TRBD1. J gave up 3 bases and V 5 bases, and 9 bases lay outside the gene matches. Germline V gene data show CDR1 as SQVTM and CDR2 as ANQGSEA. CDR3 length: 15 residues. The CDR3 protein is CSVKGGQGWTDTQYF. The DNA of the CDR3 is TGCAGCGTTAAAGGTGGACAGGGGTGGACAGATACGCAGTATTTT.